Below, one TCR beta chain is given with its context. Antigen: not known. These data are taken from a study of cytomegalovirus exposure and HLA in healthy donors. Points from the study as a whole: Cytomegalovirus-associated status was assigned to some 160 TCR beta chains.

13 Jbeta primers and 60 Vbeta primers were used for the PCR. Data came from immunoSEQ multiplex PCR; TCRdb stores just in-frame clones and leaves some out. Of some 200,000 clones in the sample, under 70% were seen once. V was pared by 4 bases and J by 4 bases, with 3 bases of the junction left unmatched. The CDR3 has 14 amino acids. In germline, CDR1 is MNHEY, CDR2 SVGAGI. The sequencing input was PBMCs. This chain connects TRBV6-5 to TRBJ1-5, with 8 bases that match TRBD1. The source is a man in his forties or fifties in good health and CMV-seropositive. The CDR3 region is CASSSRQGNQPQHF. The CDR3 nucleotides read TGTGCCAGCAGTTCTAGACAGGGGAATCAGCCCCAGCATTTT.